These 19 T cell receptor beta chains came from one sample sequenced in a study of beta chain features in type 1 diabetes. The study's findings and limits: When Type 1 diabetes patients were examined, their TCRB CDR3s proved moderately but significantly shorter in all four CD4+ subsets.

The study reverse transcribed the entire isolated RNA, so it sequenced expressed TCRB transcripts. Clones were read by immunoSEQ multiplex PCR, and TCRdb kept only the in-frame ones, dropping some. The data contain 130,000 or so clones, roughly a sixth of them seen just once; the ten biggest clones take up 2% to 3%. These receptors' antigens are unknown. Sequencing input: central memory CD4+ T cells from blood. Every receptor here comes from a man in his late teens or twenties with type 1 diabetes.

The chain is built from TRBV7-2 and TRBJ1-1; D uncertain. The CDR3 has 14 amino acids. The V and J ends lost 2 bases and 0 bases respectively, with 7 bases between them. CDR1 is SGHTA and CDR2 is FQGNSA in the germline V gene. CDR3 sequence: CASSLLALNTEAFF. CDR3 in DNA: TGTGCCAGCAGCTTACTGGCCCTGAACACTGAAGCTTTCTTT.

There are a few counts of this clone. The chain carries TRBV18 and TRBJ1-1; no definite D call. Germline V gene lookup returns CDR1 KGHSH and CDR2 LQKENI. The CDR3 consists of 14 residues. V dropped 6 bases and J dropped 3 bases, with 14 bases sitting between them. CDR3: CASSRVGVDTEAFF. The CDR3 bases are TGTGCCAGCTCGAGGGTCGGGGTTGACACTGAAGCTTTCTTT.

This CDR3 is CASRGLGQEAFF. In DNA, the CDR3 is TGTGCCAGCAGGGGGCTGGGACAGGAGGCTTTCTTT. This rearrangement joins TRBV2 to TRBJ1-1, with TRBD1 identical over 8 bases. The germline gives CDR1 SNHLY, CDR2 FYNNEI. Unmatched junction bases numbered 8, after V lost 6 bases and J lost 11 bases. This CDR3 is built from 12 residues.

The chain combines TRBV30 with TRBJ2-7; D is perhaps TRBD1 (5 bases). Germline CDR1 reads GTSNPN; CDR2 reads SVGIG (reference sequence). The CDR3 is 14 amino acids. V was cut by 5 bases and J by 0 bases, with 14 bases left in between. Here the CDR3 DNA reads TGTGCCTGGTCTGAACAGGTCAGCTCCTACGAGCAGTACTTC. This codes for CAWSEQVSSYEQYF.

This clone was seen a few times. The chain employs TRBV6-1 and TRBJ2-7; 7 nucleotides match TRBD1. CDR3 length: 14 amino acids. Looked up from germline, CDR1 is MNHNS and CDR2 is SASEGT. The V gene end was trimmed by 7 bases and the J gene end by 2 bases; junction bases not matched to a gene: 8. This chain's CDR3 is CASNPGTVTYEQYF. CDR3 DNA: TGTGCCAGCAACCCCGGGACAGTAACCTACGAGCAGTACTTC.

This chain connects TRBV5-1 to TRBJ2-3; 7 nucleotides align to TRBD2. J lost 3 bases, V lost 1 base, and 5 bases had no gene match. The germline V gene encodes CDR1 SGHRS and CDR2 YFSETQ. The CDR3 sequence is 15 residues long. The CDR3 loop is CASSLLGGPTDTQYF. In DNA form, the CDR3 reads TGCGCCAGCAGCTTGTTGGGAGGGCCGACAGATACGCAGTATTTT.

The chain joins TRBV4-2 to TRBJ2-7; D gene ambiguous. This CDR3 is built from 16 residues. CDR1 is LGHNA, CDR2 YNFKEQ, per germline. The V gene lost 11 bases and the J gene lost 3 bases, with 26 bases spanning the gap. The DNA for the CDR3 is TGTGCCCGCACACCGGCGTTAGGGCAGGCCCACTACGAGCAGTACTTC. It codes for CARTPALGQAHYEQYF.

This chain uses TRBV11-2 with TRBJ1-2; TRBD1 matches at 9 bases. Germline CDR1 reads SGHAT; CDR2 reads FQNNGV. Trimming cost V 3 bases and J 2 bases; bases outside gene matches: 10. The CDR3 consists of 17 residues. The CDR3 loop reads CASSFGTGYGTNYGYTF. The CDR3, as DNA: TGTGCCAGCAGCTTCGGGACAGGGTATGGAACCAACTATGGCTACACCTTC. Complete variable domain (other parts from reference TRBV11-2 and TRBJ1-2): EAGVAQSPRYKIIEKRQSVAFWCNPISGHATLYWYQQILGQGPKLLIQFQNNGVVDDSQLPKDRFSAERLKGVDSTLKIQPAKLEDSAVYLCASSFGTGYGTNYGYTFGSGTRLTVV.

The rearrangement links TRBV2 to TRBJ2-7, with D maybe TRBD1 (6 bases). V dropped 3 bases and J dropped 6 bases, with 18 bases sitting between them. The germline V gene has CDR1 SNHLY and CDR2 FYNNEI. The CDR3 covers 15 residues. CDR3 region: CASSDRKRQVGEQYF. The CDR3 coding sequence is TGTGCCAGCAGTGACCGAAAGAGACAGGTCGGCGAGCAGTACTTC.

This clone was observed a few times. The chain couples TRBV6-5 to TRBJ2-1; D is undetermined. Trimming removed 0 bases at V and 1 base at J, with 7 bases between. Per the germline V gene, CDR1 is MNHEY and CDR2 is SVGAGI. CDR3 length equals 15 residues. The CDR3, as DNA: TGTGCCAGCAGTTACTCGACCCCTTCCTACAATGAGCAGTTCTTC. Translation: CASSYSTPSYNEQFF.

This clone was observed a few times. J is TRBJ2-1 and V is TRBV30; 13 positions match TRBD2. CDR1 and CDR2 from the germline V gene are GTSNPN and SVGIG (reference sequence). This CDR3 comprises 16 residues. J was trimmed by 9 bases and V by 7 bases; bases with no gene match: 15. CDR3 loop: CASTLAGGPSSGEQFF. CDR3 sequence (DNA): TGTGCCTCTACACTAGCGGGAGGGCCCTCTTCAGGTGAGCAGTTCTTC.

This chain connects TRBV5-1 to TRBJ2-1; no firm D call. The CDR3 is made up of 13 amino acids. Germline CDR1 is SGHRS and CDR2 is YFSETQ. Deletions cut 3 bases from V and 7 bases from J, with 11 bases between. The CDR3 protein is CASSSSLGNEQFF. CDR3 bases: TGCGCCAGCAGCTCGTCCCTAGGGAATGAGCAGTTCTTC.

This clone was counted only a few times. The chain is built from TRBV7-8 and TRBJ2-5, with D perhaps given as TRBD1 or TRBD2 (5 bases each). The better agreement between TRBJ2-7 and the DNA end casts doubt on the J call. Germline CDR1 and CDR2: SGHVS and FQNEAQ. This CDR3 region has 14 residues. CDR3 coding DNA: TGTGCCAGCAGCCCCCGGGACCTAGCCTACGAGCAGTACTTC. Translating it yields CASSPRDLAYEQYF.

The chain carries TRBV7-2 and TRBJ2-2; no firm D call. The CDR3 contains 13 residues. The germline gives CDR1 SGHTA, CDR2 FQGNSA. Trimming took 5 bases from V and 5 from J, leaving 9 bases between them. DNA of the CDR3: TGTGCCAGCAGCCAACAGTGGACCGGGGAGCTGTTTTTT. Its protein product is CASSQQWTGELFF.

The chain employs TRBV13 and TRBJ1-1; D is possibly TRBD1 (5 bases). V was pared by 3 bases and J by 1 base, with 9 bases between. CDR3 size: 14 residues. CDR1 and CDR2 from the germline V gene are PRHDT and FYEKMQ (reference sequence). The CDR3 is CASSFQTANTEAFF. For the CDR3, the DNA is TGTGCCAGCAGCTTTCAGACAGCGAACACTGAAGCTTTCTTT.

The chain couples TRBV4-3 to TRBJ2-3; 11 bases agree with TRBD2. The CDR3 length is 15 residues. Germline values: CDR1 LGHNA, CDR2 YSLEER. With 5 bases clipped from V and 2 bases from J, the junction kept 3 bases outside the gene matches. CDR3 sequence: CASSGTSGSTDTQYF. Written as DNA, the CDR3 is TGCGCCAGCAGCGGGACTAGCGGTTCCACAGATACGCAGTATTTT.

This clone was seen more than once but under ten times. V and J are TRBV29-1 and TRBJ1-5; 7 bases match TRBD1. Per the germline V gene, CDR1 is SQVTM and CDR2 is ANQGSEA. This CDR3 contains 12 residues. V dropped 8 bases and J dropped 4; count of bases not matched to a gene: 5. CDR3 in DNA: TGCAGCCCGGGGACAGAAAATCAGCCCCAGCATTTT. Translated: CSPGTENQPQHF.

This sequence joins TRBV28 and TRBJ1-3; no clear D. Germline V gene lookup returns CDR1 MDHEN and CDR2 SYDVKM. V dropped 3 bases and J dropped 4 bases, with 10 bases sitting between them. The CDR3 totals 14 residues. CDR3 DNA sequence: TGTGCCAGCAGTTTGCGAGAGGGAGGAAACACCATATATTTT. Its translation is CASSLREGGNTIYF.

CDR3 coding DNA: TGTGCCAGCAGCTTTACAGGGTTCGAGGAAAAACTGTTTTTT. Translation: CASSFTGFEEKLFF. The chain joins TRBV7-9 to TRBJ1-4; D possibly corresponds to TRBD1 (6 bases). This CDR3 contains 14 residues. The V end was cut by 3 bases, the J end by 8 bases, with 13 bases between. Germline V gene sequence: CDR1 SEHNR, CDR2 FQNEAQ (reference sequence).